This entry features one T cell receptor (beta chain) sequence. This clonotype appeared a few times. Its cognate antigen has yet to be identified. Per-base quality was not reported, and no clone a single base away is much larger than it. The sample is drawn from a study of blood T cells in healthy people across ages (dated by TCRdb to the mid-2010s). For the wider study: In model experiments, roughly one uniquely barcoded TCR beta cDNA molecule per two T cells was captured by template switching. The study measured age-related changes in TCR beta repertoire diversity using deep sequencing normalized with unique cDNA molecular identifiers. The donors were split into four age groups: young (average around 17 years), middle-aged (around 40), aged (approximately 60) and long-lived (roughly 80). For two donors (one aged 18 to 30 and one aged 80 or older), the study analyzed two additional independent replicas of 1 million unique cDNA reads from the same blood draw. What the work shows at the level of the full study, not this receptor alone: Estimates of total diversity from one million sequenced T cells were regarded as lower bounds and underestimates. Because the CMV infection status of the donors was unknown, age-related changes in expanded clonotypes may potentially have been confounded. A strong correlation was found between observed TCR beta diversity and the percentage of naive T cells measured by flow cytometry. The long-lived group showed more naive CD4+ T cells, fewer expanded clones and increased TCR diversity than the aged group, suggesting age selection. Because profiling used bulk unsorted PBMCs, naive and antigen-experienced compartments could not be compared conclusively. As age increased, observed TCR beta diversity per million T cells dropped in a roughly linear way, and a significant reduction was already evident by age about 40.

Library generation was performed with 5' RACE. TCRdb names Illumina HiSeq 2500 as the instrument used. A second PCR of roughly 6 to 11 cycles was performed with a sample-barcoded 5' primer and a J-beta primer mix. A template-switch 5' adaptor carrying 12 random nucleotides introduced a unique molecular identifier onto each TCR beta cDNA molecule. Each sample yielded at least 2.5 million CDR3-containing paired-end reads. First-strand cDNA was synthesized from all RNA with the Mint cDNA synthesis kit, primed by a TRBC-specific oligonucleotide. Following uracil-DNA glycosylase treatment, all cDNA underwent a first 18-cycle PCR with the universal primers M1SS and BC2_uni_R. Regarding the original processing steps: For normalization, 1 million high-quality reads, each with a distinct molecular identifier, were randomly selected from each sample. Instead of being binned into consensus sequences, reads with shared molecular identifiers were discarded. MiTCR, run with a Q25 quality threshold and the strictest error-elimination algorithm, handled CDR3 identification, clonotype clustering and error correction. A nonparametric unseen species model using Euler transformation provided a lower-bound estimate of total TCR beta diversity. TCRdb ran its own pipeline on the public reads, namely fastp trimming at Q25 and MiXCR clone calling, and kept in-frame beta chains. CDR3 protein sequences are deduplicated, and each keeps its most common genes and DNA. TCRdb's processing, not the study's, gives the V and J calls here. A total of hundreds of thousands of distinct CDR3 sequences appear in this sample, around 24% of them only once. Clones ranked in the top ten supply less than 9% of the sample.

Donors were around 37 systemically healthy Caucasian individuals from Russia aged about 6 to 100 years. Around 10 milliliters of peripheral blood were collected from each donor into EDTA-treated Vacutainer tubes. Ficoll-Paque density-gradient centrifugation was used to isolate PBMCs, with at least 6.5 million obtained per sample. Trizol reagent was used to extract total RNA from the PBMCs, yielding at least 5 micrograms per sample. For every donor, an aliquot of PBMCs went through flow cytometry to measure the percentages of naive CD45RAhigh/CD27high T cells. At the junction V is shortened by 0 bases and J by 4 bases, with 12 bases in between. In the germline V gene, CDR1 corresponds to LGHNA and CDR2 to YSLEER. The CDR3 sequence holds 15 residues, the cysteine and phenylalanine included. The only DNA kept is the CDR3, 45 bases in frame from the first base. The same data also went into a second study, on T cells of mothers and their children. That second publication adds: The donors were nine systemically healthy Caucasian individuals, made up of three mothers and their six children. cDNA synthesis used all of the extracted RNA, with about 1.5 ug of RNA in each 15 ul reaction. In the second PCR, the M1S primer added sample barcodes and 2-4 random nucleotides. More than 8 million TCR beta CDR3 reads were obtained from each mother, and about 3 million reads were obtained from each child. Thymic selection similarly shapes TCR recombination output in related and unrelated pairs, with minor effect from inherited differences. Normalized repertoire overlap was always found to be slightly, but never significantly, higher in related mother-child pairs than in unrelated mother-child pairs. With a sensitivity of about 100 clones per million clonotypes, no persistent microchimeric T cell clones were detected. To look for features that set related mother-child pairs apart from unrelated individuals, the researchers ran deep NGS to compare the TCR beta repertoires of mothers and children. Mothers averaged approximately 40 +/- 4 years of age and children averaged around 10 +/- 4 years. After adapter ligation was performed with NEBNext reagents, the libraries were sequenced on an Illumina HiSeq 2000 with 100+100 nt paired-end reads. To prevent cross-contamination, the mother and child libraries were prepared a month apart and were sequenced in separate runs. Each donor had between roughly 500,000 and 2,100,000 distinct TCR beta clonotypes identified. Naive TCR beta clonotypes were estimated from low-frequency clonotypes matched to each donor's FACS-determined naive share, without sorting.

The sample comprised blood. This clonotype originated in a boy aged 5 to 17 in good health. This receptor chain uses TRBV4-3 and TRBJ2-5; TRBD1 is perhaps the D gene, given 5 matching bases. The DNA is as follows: TGCGCCAGCAGCCAAGAAGGGGCCAGAGGAGAGACCCAGTACTTC. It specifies CASSQEGARGETQYF.